This TCR beta chain was sequenced in a study of early T cells in non-severe SARS-CoV-2 infection. Notes on the study in general: Comparison of clonotypes with VDJdb favored anti-spike CD8 responses while missing private and CD4 specificities.

Points on this clonotype: Antigen unknown.

This CDR3 is built from 14 residues. Germline trimming cut 5 bases from V and 10 bases from J; bases unmatched to any gene: 10. TCRdb reprocessed the 5' RACE reads via MiXCR and lists one record per CDR3 protein. The data hold about 50,000 distinct CDR3 sequences, with around 16% observed a single time. The chain combines TRBV12-3 or TRBV12-4 with TRBJ2-1, with 8 bases identical to TRBD2. The source is an adult who was a healthcare worker with PCR-confirmed SARS-CoV-2 infection or an uninfected control (not recorded which). The material sequenced was whole blood, taken at baseline. CDR3 amino acids: CASSGGLASWEQFF. For the CDR3, the DNA is TGTGCCAGCAGTGGTGGACTAGCTAGCTGGGAGCAGTTCTTC.